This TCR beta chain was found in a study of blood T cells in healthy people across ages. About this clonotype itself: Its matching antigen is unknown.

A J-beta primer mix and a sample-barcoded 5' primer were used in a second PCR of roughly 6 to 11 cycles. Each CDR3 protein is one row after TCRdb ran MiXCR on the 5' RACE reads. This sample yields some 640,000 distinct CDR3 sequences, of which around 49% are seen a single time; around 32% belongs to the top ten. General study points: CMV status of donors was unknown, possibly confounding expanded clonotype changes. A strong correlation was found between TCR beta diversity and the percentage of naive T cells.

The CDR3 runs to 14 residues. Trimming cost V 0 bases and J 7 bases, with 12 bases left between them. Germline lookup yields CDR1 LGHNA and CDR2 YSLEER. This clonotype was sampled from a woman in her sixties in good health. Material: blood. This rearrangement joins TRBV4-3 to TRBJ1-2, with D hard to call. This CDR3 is CASSQELALFGYTF. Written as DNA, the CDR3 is TGCGCCAGCAGCCAAGAGCTGGCGCTCTTTGGCTACACCTTC.